This passage covers 22 T cell receptor beta chains from one sample sequenced in a study of blood T cell repertoires in COVID-19. Some clones are missing from TCRdb's copy, which holds only in-frame ones; the method was immunoSEQ multiplex PCR. The data show under 150,000 clones, roughly 71% seen once. Sequenced sample: peripheral blood. The receptors stem from an elderly man with acute or convalescent COVID-19.

The CDR3 nucleotides read TGTGCCAGCAGCCAAGATGGGACTAGGCGAGATACGCAGTATTTT. It translates to CASSQDGTRRDTQYF. The chain couples TRBV14 to TRBJ2-3; 8 bases agree with TRBD2. The germline gives CDR1 SGHDN, CDR2 FVKESK. This CDR3 is 15 amino acids long. V lost 0 bases to trimming and J lost 5 bases; unmatched junction nucleotides: 4.

V gene TRBV6-6 combines with J gene TRBJ2-5; possibly TRBD1 for D (5 bases). Trimming took 3 bases from V and 3 from J, leaving 11 bases between them. This CDR3 is built from 14 residues. Germline V gives CDR1 MNHNY, CDR2 SVGAGI (reference sequence). CDR3 coding DNA: TGTGCCAGCAGTTATTGGGGCAGGGAAGAGACCCAGTACTTC. Encoded protein: CASSYWGREETQYF.

Here the CDR3 reads CASSGTGGQQQLYGYTF. The CDR3 nucleotides are TGTGCCAGCAGTGGGACAGGGGGTCAACAACAGCTCTATGGCTACACCTTC. V usage is TRBV28 and J usage is TRBJ1-2, with 11 bases lining up with TRBD1. The V gene end was trimmed by 5 bases and the J gene end by 4 bases; junction bases not matched to a gene: 12. The CDR3 totals 17 residues. CDR1 is MDHEN and CDR2 is SYDVKM in the germline V gene.

The chain is built from TRBV18 and TRBJ1-1; the D gene is possibly TRBD1 (5 bases). CDR3 length equals 14 residues. Trimming cost V 3 bases and J 5 bases, with 13 bases left between them. The germline gives CDR1 KGHSH, CDR2 LQKENI. For the CDR3, the DNA is TGTGCCAGCTCACCGGTACACGGGGGAACTGAAGCTTTCTTT. Translation gives CASSPVHGGTEAFF.

The V call is TRBV19, the J call TRBJ2-1; no reliable D call. Trimming took 5 bases from V and 3 from J, leaving 8 bases between them. The germline gives CDR1 LNHDA, CDR2 SQIVND (reference sequence). The CDR3 spans 13 residues. CDR3 DNA sequence: TGTGCCAGTAGTGCGAGTATCTACAATGAGCAGTTCTTC. Protein product: CASSASIYNEQFF.

This chain links TRBV4-1 with TRBJ2-1, with D maybe TRBD2 (5 bases). Germline V gives CDR1 MGHRA, CDR2 YSYEKL. The V gene lost 3 bases and the J gene lost 0 bases, with 18 bases spanning the gap. The CDR3 has 18 amino acids. The CDR3 DNA follows: TGCGCCAGCAGCCACACCGGTGGGGAGATTGGCTCCTACAATGAGCAGTTCTTC. Protein product: CASSHTGGEIGSYNEQFF.

The rearrangement joins TRBV7-2 to TRBJ2-7, with 8 bases matching TRBD1. Per the germline V gene, CDR1 is SGHTA and CDR2 is FQGNSA. The CDR3 is 14 amino acids. Trimming cost V 2 bases and J 6 bases; bases outside gene matches: 6. CDR3 protein: CASSLRGQVAEQYF. CDR3 bases: TGTGCCAGCAGCTTAAGGGGACAGGTTGCCGAGCAGTACTTC.

The chain employs TRBV11-3 and TRBJ2-1, with 8 bases aligning to TRBD2. V lost 5 bases to trimming and J lost 9 bases; unmatched junction nucleotides: 6. The CDR3 has 13 amino acids. Germline V CDR1 and CDR2: SGHNT, YENEEA. CDR3 protein: CASSIYSGAEQFF. CDR3 coding DNA: TGTGCCAGCAGCATCTATAGCGGGGCTGAGCAGTTCTTC. Drawing the rest from reference TRBV11-3 and TRBJ2-1, the complete variable domain is EAGVVQSPRYKIIEKKQPVAFWCNPISGHNTLYWYLQNLGQGPELLIRYENEEAVDDSQLPKDRFSAERLKGVDSTLKIQPAELGDSAVYLCASSIYSGAEQFFGPGTRLTVL.

The chain couples TRBV7-9 to TRBJ1-5; D is unresolved. This CDR3 has 12 residues. From germline, CDR1 is SEHNR and CDR2 FQNEAQ (reference sequence). V was trimmed by 4 bases and J by 6 bases, leaving 7 bases between them. The CDR3, as DNA: TGTGCCAGCAGCTCCTACGGTCAGCCCCAGCATTTT. It specifies CASSSYGQPQHF.

The V call is TRBV5-7, the J call TRBJ2-1; 10 bases map to TRBD1. TRBV5-7 is designated an ORF whose function remains uncertain. The CDR3 runs to 15 residues. V dropped 4 bases and J dropped 7; count of bases not matched to a gene: 8. CDR3 region: CASSPGTGESNEQFF. The CDR3 region has the DNA TGTGCCAGCAGCCCCGGGACAGGGGAGTCGAATGAGCAGTTCTTC.

The chain has TRBV7-3 and TRBJ2-3, with D perhaps matching TRBD1 (5 bases). Germline V gene lookup returns CDR1 SGHTA and CDR2 FQGTGA. The ends were cut back, 5 bases at V and 4 bases at J, with 10 bases in the middle. The CDR3 is made up of 13 amino acids. In nucleotides, the CDR3 is TGTGCCAGCAGCCCAACAGGAGCAGATACGCAGTATTTT. Encoded protein: CASSPTGADTQYF. The variable domain in full, with the rest retrieved from reference TRBV7-3 and TRBJ2-3, is GAGVSQTPSNKVTEKGKYVELRCDPISGHTALYWYRQSLGQGPEFLIYFQGTGAADDSGLPNDRFFAVRPEGSVSTLKIQRTERGDSAVYLCASSPTGADTQYFGPGTRLTVL.

This clone was seen only once. This chain uses TRBV5-1 with TRBJ2-7; 7 bases are shared with TRBD1. This CDR3 spans 14 amino acids. The ends lost 0 bases at V and 3 bases at J; junction bases unmatched: 3. The germline V gene has CDR1 SGHRS and CDR2 YFSETQ. The CDR3 is CASSLGDSRYEQYF. The CDR3 nucleotides read TGCGCCAGCAGCTTGGGGGACAGCCGCTACGAGCAGTACTTC.

The chain couples TRBV5-1 to TRBJ2-7; TRBD1 matches at 8 bases. The V segment lost 0 bases and the J segment 3 bases; nucleotides outside the gene matches: 2. CDR1 is SGHRS, CDR2 YFSETQ, per germline. This CDR3 region has 14 residues. CDR3 loop: CASSLAGGDYEQYF. CDR3 sequence (DNA): TGCGCCAGCAGCTTGGCAGGGGGCGACTACGAGCAGTACTTC.

This chain connects TRBV6-6 to TRBJ1-2; 7 nucleotides line up with TRBD1. The CDR3 runs to 13 residues. The ends lost 6 bases at V and 2 bases at J; junction bases unmatched: 3. Germline CDR1 MNHNY, CDR2 SVGAGI (reference sequence). CDR3 amino acids: CASSSGGNYGYTF. The CDR3, as DNA: TGTGCCAGCAGCTCAGGGGGGAACTATGGCTACACCTTC.

The chain uses TRBV6-5 and TRBJ1-3; unclear D gene. Between the trimmed V and J ends, which lost 6 bases and 0 bases, there was a span of 6 bases. CDR1 and CDR2 (germline): MNHEY, SVGAGI. There are 13 residues in the CDR3. The CDR3 DNA is TGTGCCAGCAGCGGGTTCTCTGGAAACACCATATATTTT. Translation gives CASSGFSGNTIYF.

The rearrangement links TRBV7-8 to TRBJ1-4, with a weak D call TRBD1 (5 bases). Germline V gives CDR1 SGHVS, CDR2 FQNEAQ. This CDR3 is built from 15 residues. Trimming removed 1 base at V and 7 bases at J, with 13 bases between. CDR3 in DNA: TGTGCCAGCAGCTTAGAGACCAGGGTCGGTGAAAAACTGTTTTTT. Amino acid sequence: CASSLETRVGEKLFF.

V gene TRBV19 combines with J gene TRBJ2-7, with TRBD1 matching 7 bases. Trimming at V came to 3 bases and at J to 2 bases, leaving 7 bases not matched to a gene. Germline loops: CDR1 LNHDA, CDR2 SQIVND (reference sequence). This CDR3 is built from 15 residues. The CDR3 nucleotides read TGTGCCAGTAGTATCTATCCGGGACAGACCTACGAGCAGTACTTC. Amino acid sequence: CASSIYPGQTYEQYF.

The gene calls are TRBV7-2 and TRBJ2-1; 12 bases are shared with TRBD2. V was pared by 2 bases and J by 16 bases, with 15 bases of the junction left unmatched. The CDR3 sequence is 16 residues long. Germline-derived CDR1 and CDR2 are SGHTA and FQGNSA. CDR3 loop: CASSLRVPSGGAVFFF. In DNA form, the CDR3 reads TGTGCCAGCAGCTTACGGGTGCCTAGCGGGGGGGCTGTTTTTTTCTTC.

The chain recombines TRBV4-3 with TRBJ1-3; no reliable D call. The CDR3 is 16 residues long. Germline values: CDR1 LGHNA, CDR2 YSLEER. V dropped 4 bases and J dropped 0 bases, with 13 bases sitting between them. The CDR3 bases are TGCGCCAGCAGCCCTAAGAGCGGGAACTCTGGAAACACCATATATTTT. Translated, it gives CASSPKSGNSGNTIYF.

This rearrangement joins TRBV18 to TRBJ2-7, with a tentative D call TRBD2 (6 bases). Trimming stripped 4 bases from V and 2 bases from J, with 12 bases between. Germline-derived CDR1 and CDR2 are KGHSH and LQKENI. The CDR3 spans 14 residues. The CDR3: CASSQGPGAYEQYF. CDR3 bases: TGTGCCAGCTCACAGGGGCCGGGAGCCTACGAGCAGTACTTC.

CDR3 in amino acids: CASTSGQGYSPLHF. The CDR3 DNA reads TGTGCCAGTACCTCGGGACAGGGGTATTCACCCCTCCACTTT. The chain couples TRBV19 to TRBJ1-6; 10 bases are a match to TRBD1. The CDR3 totals 14 residues. CDR1 is LNHDA and CDR2 is SQIVND in the germline V gene (reference sequence). J lost 8 bases, V lost 7 bases, and 5 bases had no gene match.

The rearrangement uses TRBV7-6 and TRBJ2-3; 14 nucleotides line up with TRBD2. Looked up from germline, CDR1 is SGHVS and CDR2 is FNYEAQ. Trimming removed 5 bases from V and 4 bases from J; junction bases left unmatched: 14. The length of the CDR3 is 19 residues. The CDR3 protein is CASSPRLAGGPMEPDTQYF. CDR3 sequence (DNA): TGTGCCAGCAGCCCCAGACTAGCGGGGGGGCCTATGGAACCAGATACGCAGTATTTT.